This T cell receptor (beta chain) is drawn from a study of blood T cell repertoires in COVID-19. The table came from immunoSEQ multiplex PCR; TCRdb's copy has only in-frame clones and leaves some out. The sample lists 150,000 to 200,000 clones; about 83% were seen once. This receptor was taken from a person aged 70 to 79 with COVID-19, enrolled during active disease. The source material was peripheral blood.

The DNA of the CDR3 is TGTGCCAGCAGTTTAAACCCCAAACTGGGCGAAAAACTGTTTTTT. This gives the protein CASSLNPKLGEKLFF. The chain is built from TRBV28 and TRBJ1-4, with unresolved D. This CDR3 is 15 amino acids long. Per germline, CDR1 MDHEN and CDR2 SYDVKM. The V end lost 2 bases, the J end lost 8 bases, and 15 bases lay between the germline ends.